This TCR beta chain derives from a study of somatic mutations in cytotoxic T cells in rheumatoid arthritis. The germline V gene has CDR1 SNHLY and CDR2 FYNNEI. The CDR3 has 15 amino acids. V was shortened by 10 bases and J by 3 bases, with 18 bases between the two germline ends. The assay was immunoSEQ multiplex PCR, and TCRdb's table has in-frame clones only and misses some. The profile shows some 30,000 clones, about 87% of them singletons. The gene calls are TRBV2 and TRBJ1-4; D perhaps matches TRBD1 (6 bases). This TCR was sampled from an adult with rheumatoid arthritis. Sequenced sample: CD8+ T cells sorted from blood. The CDR3 nucleotides are TGTGCCATCCAACTCGGGGGGCGGGCTAATGAAAAACTGTTTTTT. This gives the protein CAIQLGGRANEKLFF.